The rows below give T cell receptor beta chains drawn from one sample of a study of control samples from healthy donors and cancer patients. Only in-frame clones appear in the TCRdb table, and some are missing; sequencing was by immunoSEQ multiplex PCR. The sample includes approximately 92,000 clones, approximately 95% of them seen just once. Input material: blood. These receptors originate from a woman in her twenties or thirties in good health. Each CDR3 is given with its conserved first and last residue. Each record gives: V gene, D gene, clone size, J gene, CDR3 DNA, CDR3 protein. D genes are given only for firm matches. A clone size is listed for some rows: how often the clone was seen (once, few, many), or a class if it is expanded.

V gene: TRBV6-5; D gene: NA; clone size: NA; J gene: TRBJ1-1; CDR3 DNA: TGTGCCAGCAGTTACTCTGGGGAGAGGAAAGCTTTCTTT; CDR3 protein: CASSYSGERKAFF
V gene: TRBV7-3; D gene: TRBD1; clone size: NA; J gene: TRBJ2-1; CDR3 DNA: TGTGCCAGCAGCTTAAGTGGACAGGGCTACAATGAGCAGTTCTTC; CDR3 protein: CASSLSGQGYNEQFF
V gene: TRBV6-5; D gene: NA; clone size: NA; J gene: TRBJ2-7; CDR3 DNA: TGTGCCAGCAGTCGCCTCGACGAGCAGTACTTC; CDR3 protein: CASSRLDEQYF
V gene: TRBV6-6; D gene: NA; clone size: NA; J gene: TRBJ1-6; CDR3 DNA: TGTGCCAGCATCCCAGCGGGACAAAATTCACCCCTCCACTTT; CDR3 protein: CASIPAGQNSPLHF
V gene: TRBV5-1; D gene: NA; clone size: NA; J gene: TRBJ2-3; CDR3 DNA: TGCGCCAGCAGCTTGGCGGTCTCCCTAGATACGCAGTATTTT; CDR3 protein: CASSLAVSLDTQYF
V gene: TRBV10-3; D gene: TRBD2; clone size: once; J gene: TRBJ2-7; CDR3 DNA: TGTGCCATCAGTGAGTCCTTGTGGGGGAGGGCCCCAGAGCAGTACTTC; CDR3 protein: CAISESLWGRAPEQYF
V gene: TRBV18; D gene: NA; clone size: NA; J gene: TRBJ2-7; CDR3 DNA: TGTGCCAGCTCACCGCACCACTACGAGCAGTACTTC; CDR3 protein: CASSPHHYEQYF
V gene: TRBV6-1; D gene: TRBD1; clone size: NA; J gene: TRBJ1-1; CDR3 DNA: TGTGCCAGCAGTGACGGGGGGACAGGCTTTACTGAAGCTTTCTTT; CDR3 protein: CASSDGGTGFTEAFF
V gene: TRBV6-2/TRBV6-3; D gene: TRBD2; clone size: NA; J gene: TRBJ2-2; CDR3 DNA: TGTGCCAGCAGCCCGACTAGCGGGATGGCCACCGGGGAGCTGTTTTTT; CDR3 protein: CASSPTSGMATGELFF
V gene: TRBV19; D gene: TRBD1; clone size: NA; J gene: TRBJ2-7; CDR3 DNA: TGTGCCAGTAGTCCAGGACAGGCCTACGAGCAGTACTTC; CDR3 protein: CASSPGQAYEQYF
V gene: TRBV2; D gene: TRBD1; clone size: few; J gene: TRBJ1-3; CDR3 DNA: TGTGCCATCAAGACAGGGGGAAACACCATATATTTT; CDR3 protein: CAIKTGGNTIYF
V gene: TRBV6-5; D gene: NA; clone size: NA; J gene: TRBJ1-1; CDR3 DNA: TGTGCCAGCAGTTACTTGGGGAACACTGAAGCTTTCTTT; CDR3 protein: CASSYLGNTEAFF
V gene: TRBV19; D gene: TRBD1; clone size: NA; J gene: TRBJ1-5; CDR3 DNA: TGTGCCAGTAGTACCAACCAGGGGGCGAGCAATCAGCCCCAGCATTTT; CDR3 protein: CASSTNQGASNQPQHF
V gene: TRBV19; D gene: NA; clone size: NA; J gene: TRBJ1-4; CDR3 DNA: TGTGCCAGTAGTATTGGCGGGCAGGGTAGTGAAAAACTGTTTTTT; CDR3 protein: CASSIGGQGSEKLFF
V gene: TRBV4-1; D gene: NA; clone size: NA; J gene: TRBJ1-3; CDR3 DNA: TGCGCCAGCAGCCAGCGTCACTATCCCGCGGTGGTATCTGGAAACACCATATATTTT; CDR3 protein: CASSQRHYPAVVSGNTIYF
V gene: TRBV7-3; D gene: TRBD2; clone size: NA; J gene: TRBJ2-4; CDR3 DNA: TGTGCCAGCAGCTTACGGGGGGGCCGTGACATTCAGTACTTC; CDR3 protein: CASSLRGGRDIQYF
V gene: TRBV27; D gene: NA; clone size: NA; J gene: TRBJ1-1; CDR3 DNA: TGTGCCAGCAGTTTATCTAGGGTTACAGTCACTGAAGCTTTCTTT; CDR3 protein: CASSLSRVTVTEAFF
V gene: TRBV21-1; D gene: NA; clone size: NA; J gene: TRBJ2-7; CDR3 DNA: TGTGCCAGCAGCAATCTGAAGCGGGAGGGTTACGAGCAGTACTTC; CDR3 protein: CASSNLKREGYEQYF
V gene: TRBV3-1/TRBV3-2; D gene: TRBD1; clone size: NA; J gene: TRBJ2-7; CDR3 DNA: TGTGCCAGCAGCCGTCAAGGGACAGCCTACGAGCAGTACTTC; CDR3 protein: CASSRQGTAYEQYF
V gene: TRBV14; D gene: NA; clone size: NA; J gene: TRBJ2-2; CDR3 DNA: TGTGCCAGCAGCCAAGGGCCAGAGAACACCGGGGAGCTGTTTTTT; CDR3 protein: CASSQGPENTGELFF
V gene: TRBV18; D gene: NA; clone size: NA; J gene: TRBJ1-4; CDR3 DNA: TGTGCCAGCTCACCCCGGGACCTCAATGAAAAACTGTTTTTT; CDR3 protein: CASSPRDLNEKLFF
V gene: TRBV28; D gene: TRBD2; clone size: NA; J gene: TRBJ2-1; CDR3 DNA: TGTGCCAGCAGTTTCCCTACTAGCGGGGGGGCCTATGAGCAGTTCTTC; CDR3 protein: CASSFPTSGGAYEQFF
V gene: TRBV19; D gene: TRBD1; clone size: NA; J gene: TRBJ2-4; CDR3 DNA: TGTGCCAGTAGTACGTTTAGGGGCAACAGGGGTAACATTCAGTACTTC; CDR3 protein: CASSTFRGNRGNIQYF
V gene: TRBV5-4; D gene: TRBD2; clone size: NA; J gene: TRBJ2-5; CDR3 DNA: TGTGCCAGCAGCTACGGACTAGCGGGGGGGGAGACCCAGTACTTC; CDR3 protein: CASSYGLAGGETQYF
V gene: TRBV10-1; D gene: TRBD1; clone size: NA; J gene: TRBJ1-2; CDR3 DNA: TGCGCCAGCAGTAATGACAGGGACTATGGCTACACCTTC; CDR3 protein: CASSNDRDYGYTF
V gene: TRBV18; D gene: NA; clone size: once; J gene: TRBJ1-3; CDR3 DNA: TGTGCCAGCTCACTCTCGGCAGGAACTGGAAACACCATATATTTT; CDR3 protein: CASSLSAGTGNTIYF
V gene: TRBV18; D gene: NA; clone size: NA; J gene: TRBJ2-6; CDR3 DNA: TGTGCCAGCTCACCACAGGACAGCTCTGGGGCCAACGTCCTGACTTTC; CDR3 protein: CASSPQDSSGANVLTF
V gene: TRBV10-2; D gene: TRBD2; clone size: NA; J gene: TRBJ2-5; CDR3 DNA: TGCGCCAGCAGTGACCCCAGACTAGCGGGTAAAGAGACCCAGTACTTC; CDR3 protein: CASSDPRLAGKETQYF
V gene: TRBV7-9; D gene: TRBD1; clone size: NA; J gene: TRBJ1-6; CDR3 DNA: TGTGCCAGCAGCCCGAAGGGGACAGACGGTTCACCCCTCCACTTT; CDR3 protein: CASSPKGTDGSPLHF